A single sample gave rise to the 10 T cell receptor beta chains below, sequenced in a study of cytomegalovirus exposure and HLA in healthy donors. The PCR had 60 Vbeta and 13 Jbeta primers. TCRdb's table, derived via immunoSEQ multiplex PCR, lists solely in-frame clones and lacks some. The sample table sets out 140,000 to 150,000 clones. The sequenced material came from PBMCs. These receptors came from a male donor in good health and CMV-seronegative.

CDR3 coding DNA: TGTGCCAGCAGTTTAGTCAGGGGCGGATACACAGATACGCAGTATTTT. Its translation: CASSLVRGGYTDTQYF. The V call is TRBV27, the J call TRBJ2-3; maybe TRBD1 (6 bases). Trimming removed 2 bases at V and 2 bases at J, with 14 bases between. Germline loops: CDR1 MNHEY, CDR2 SMNVEV (reference sequence). The CDR3 runs to 16 residues.

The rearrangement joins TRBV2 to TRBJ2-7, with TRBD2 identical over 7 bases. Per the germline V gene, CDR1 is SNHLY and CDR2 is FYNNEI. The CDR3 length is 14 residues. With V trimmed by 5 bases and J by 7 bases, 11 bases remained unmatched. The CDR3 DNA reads TGTGCCAGCAGTCGGCGGGAGTTGCATCGGGAGCAGTACTTC. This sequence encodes CASSRRELHREQYF.

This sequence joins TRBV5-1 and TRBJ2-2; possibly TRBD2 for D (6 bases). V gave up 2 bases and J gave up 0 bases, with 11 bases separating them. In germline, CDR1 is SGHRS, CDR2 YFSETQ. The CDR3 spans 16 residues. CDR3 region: CASSFLSGANTGELFF. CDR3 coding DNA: TGCGCCAGCAGCTTCCTTAGCGGAGCGAACACCGGGGAGCTGTTTTTT.

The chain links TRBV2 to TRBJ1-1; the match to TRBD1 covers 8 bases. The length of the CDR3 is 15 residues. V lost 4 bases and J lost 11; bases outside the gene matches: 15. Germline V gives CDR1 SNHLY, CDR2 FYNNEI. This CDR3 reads CASSVPGGGGRVAFF. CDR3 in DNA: TGTGCCAGCAGTGTTCCAGGGGGCGGAGGCCGGGTGGCTTTCTTT.

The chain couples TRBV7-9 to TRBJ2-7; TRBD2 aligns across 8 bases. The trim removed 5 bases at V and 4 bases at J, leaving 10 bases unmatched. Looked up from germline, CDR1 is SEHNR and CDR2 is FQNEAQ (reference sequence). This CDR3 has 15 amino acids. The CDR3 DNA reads TGTGCCAGCAGCCCAGGGACTAGTTGGGGGTACGAGCAGTACTTC. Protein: CASSPGTSWGYEQYF.

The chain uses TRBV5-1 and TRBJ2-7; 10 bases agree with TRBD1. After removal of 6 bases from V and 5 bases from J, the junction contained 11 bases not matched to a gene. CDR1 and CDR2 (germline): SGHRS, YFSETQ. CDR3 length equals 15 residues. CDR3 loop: CASTVFPGQGNEQYF. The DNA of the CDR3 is TGCGCCAGCACCGTATTTCCGGGACAGGGGAACGAGCAGTACTTC.

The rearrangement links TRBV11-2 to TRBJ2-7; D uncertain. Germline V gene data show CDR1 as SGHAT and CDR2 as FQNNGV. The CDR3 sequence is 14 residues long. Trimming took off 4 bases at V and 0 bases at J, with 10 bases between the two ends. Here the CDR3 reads CASSSTESSYEQYF. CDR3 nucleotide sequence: TGTGCCAGCAGCTCTACGGAGAGCTCCTACGAGCAGTACTTC.

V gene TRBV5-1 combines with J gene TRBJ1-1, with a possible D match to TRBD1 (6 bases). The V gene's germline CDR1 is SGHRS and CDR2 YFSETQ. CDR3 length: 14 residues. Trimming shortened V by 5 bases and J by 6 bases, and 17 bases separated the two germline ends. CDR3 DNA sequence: TGCGCCAGCAGGTCGGGACAACAAGGGGCTGAAGCTTTCTTT. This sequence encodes CASRSGQQGAEAFF.

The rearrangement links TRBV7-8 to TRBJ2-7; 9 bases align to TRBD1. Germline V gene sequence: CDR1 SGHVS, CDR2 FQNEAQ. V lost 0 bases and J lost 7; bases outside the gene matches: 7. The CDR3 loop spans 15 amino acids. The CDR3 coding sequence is TGTGCCAGCAGCTTAGCGGGACAGGGCTTCGGGGAGCAGTACTTC. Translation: CASSLAGQGFGEQYF.

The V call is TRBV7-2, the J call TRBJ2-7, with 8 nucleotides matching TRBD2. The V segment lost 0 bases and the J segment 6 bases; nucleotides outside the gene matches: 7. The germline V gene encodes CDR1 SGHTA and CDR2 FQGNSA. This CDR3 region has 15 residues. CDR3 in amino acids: CASSLARGGMGEQYF. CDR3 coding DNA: TGTGCCAGCAGCTTAGCCCGGGGGGGCATGGGCGAGCAGTACTTC. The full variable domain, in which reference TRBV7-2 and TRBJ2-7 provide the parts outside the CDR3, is GAGVSQSPSNKVTEKGKDVELRCDPISGHTALYWYRQSLGQGLEFLIYFQGNSAPDKSGLPSDRFSAERTGGSVSTLTIQRTQQEDSAVYLCASSLARGGMGEQYFGPGTRLTVT.